Listed below are T cell receptor beta chains from one sample, sequenced in a study of PD-1 blockade in classical Hodgkin lymphoma. Measured with immunoSEQ multiplex PCR; TCRdb has only the in-frame clones, and not every one. Among about 97,000 clones listed, over 70% were seen once. The sample was peripheral blood mononuclear cells (PBMCs), taken at baseline. The receptor set was obtained from a human donor with classical Hodgkin lymphoma. CDR3s include the opening cysteine and the closing phenylalanine or tryptophan. The D gene is left open where the match is weak.

j_gene	v_gene	d_gene	CDR3aa
TRBJ2-3	TRBV28	.	CASSSTRRGTDTQYF
TRBJ1-2	TRBV5-1	.	CASSLAGTNGFYGYTF
TRBJ1-4	TRBV18	.	CASSANEKLFF
TRBJ1-6	TRBV27	.	CASSFPAGPLHF
TRBJ2-2	TRBV6-1	.	CASGRGIGSGELFF
TRBJ2-7	TRBV11-2	.	CASSPGTEREQYF
TRBJ2-1	TRBV5-1	.	CASSLGQYNEQFF
TRBJ2-7	TRBV10-1	.	CASKINGTSGEQYF
TRBJ2-7	TRBV23-1	.	CASSQSHNLSYEQYF
TRBJ1-4	TRBV10-3	TRBD1	CAISEATGGGNEKLFF
TRBJ2-1	TRBV5-6	.	CASSLQRLYNEQFF
TRBJ2-7	TRBV10-1	.	CASSEGLGYEQYF
TRBJ2-7	TRBV10-1	.	CASSIWVWSYEQYF
TRBJ2-1	TRBV18	.	CASSPYRATYNEQFF
TRBJ2-7	TRBV30	.	CAWSVRDYEQYF
TRBJ2-1	TRBV11-1	.	CASSSLGPLASSEFF
TRBJ1-5	TRBV10-3	.	CAISESRPSNQPQHF
TRBJ2-1	TRBV5-1	.	CASSSLDSDEQFF
TRBJ2-7	TRBV5-1	.	CASTPGNPGVEQYF
TRBJ2-7	TRBV29-1	.	CSVSQGQGFYEQYF
TRBJ2-1	TRBV5-8	TRBD1	CASSGTGDNEQFF
TRBJ2-1	TRBV27	TRBD2	CASRSGRGASSGDLSYNEQFF
TRBJ1-5	TRBV25-1	.	CASSEMASNQPQHF
TRBJ1-2	TRBV6-1	.	CASSETLPYGIGYTF
TRBJ2-1	TRBV19	TRBD2	CASRTPPLAGGPSYEQFF
TRBJ2-3	TRBV11-1	.	CASSLAGSTDTQYF
TRBJ1-1	TRBV4-1	.	CASSQDQGTEAFF
TRBJ1-4	TRBV4-3	.	CASSQASPTSEKLFF
TRBJ2-1	TRBV27	TRBD2	CASSLLVPGLAGGGEQFF
TRBJ2-1	TRBV12-5	.	CASGLVRGLPSNEQFF
TRBJ2-2	TRBV7-9	.	CASSLALGLSTGELFF
TRBJ1-1	TRBV6-6	.	CASSLTTMNTEAFF
TRBJ1-2	TRBV7-9	.	CASRDYSERNGYTF
TRBJ1-1	TRBV29-1	.	CSAWGYRDQNTEAFF
TRBJ2-3	TRBV7-9	.	CASSLTSADTQYF
TRBJ2-5	TRBV7-9	.	CASSLGLAQETQYF
TRBJ2-7	TRBV28	.	CASTTGLPEQYF
TRBJ2-1	TRBV5-1	.	CASSLTGSYNEQFF
TRBJ2-3	TRBV7-3	TRBD1	CASSSDRGTTDTQYF
TRBJ2-2	TRBV7-9	.	CASSLLGGGYTGELFF
TRBJ2-2	TRBV30	.	CAWSGQGSGELFF